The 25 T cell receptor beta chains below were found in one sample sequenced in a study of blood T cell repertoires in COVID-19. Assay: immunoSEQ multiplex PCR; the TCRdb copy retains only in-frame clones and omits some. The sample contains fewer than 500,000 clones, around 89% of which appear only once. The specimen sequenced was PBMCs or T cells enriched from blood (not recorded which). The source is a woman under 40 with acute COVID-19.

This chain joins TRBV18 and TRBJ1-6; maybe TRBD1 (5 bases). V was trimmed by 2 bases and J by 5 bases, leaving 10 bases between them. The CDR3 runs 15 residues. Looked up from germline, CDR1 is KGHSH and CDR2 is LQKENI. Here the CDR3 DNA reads TGTGCCAGCTCACCATTAAGACAGAATAATTCACCCCTCCACTTT. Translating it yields CASSPLRQNNSPLHF. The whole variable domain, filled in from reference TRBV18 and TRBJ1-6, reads NAGVMQNPRHLVRRRGQEARLRCSPMKGHSHVYWYRQLPEEGLKFMVYLQKENIIDESGMPKERFSAEFPKEGPSILRIQQVVRGDSAAYFCASSPLRQNNSPLHFGNGTRLTVT.

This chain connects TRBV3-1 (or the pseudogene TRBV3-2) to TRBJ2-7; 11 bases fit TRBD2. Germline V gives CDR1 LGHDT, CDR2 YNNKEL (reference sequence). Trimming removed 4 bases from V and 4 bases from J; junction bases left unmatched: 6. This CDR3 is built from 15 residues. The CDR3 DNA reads TGTGCCAGCAGCCCTCCCGGGACTAGCGGTTACGAGCAGTACTTC. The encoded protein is CASSPPGTSGYEQYF.

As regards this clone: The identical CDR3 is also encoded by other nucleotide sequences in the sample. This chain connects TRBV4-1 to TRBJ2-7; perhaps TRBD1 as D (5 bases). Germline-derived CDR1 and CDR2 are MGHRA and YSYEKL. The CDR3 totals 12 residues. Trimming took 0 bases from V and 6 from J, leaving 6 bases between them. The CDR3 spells CASSQDRVEQYF. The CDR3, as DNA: TGCGCCAGCAGCCAAGACAGGGTCGAGCAGTACTTC.

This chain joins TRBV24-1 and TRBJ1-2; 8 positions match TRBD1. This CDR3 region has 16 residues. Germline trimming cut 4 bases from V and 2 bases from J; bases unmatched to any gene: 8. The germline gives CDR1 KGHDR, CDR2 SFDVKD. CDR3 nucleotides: TGTGCCACCAGTGACACAGGGGGTGGTTGGAACTATGGCTACACCTTC. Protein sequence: CATSDTGGGWNYGYTF.

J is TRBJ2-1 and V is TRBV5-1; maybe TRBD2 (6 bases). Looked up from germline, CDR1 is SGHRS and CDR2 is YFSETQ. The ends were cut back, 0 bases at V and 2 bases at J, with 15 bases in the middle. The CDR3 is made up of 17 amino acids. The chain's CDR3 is CASSLGRVGGAYNEQFF. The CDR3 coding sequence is TGCGCCAGCAGCTTGGGTCGAGTCGGGGGAGCCTACAATGAGCAGTTCTTC.

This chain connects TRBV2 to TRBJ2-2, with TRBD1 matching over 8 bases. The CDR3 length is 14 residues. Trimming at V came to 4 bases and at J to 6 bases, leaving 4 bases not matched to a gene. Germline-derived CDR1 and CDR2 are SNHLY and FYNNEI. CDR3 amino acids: CASSARGRPGELFF. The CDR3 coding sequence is TGTGCCAGCAGTGCCAGGGGGCGACCCGGGGAGCTGTTTTTT.

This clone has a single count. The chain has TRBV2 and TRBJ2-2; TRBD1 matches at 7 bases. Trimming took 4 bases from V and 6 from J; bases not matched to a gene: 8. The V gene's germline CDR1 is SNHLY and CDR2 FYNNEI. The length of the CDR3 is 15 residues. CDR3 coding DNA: TGTGCCAGCAGTGGACAGGGTCTGGGCTCCGGGGAGCTGTTTTTT. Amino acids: CASSGQGLGSGELFF.

In DNA form, the CDR3 reads TGTGCCAGCAGCTCAATCCGGGACAGGGATAGTATCTCTGAAGCTTTCTTT. It encodes CASSSIRDRDSISEAFF. The chain uses TRBV7-9 and TRBJ1-1, with 9 nucleotides matching TRBD1. Germline trimming cut 4 bases from V and 6 bases from J; bases unmatched to any gene: 15. Germline CDR1 reads SEHNR; CDR2 reads FQNEAQ (reference sequence). CDR3 length: 17 residues.

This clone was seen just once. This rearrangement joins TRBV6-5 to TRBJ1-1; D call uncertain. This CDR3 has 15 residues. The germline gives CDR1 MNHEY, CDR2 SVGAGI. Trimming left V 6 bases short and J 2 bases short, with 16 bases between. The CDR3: CASSITTRINTEAFF. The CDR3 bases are TGTGCCAGCAGCATAACCACAAGAATAAACACTGAAGCTTTCTTT.

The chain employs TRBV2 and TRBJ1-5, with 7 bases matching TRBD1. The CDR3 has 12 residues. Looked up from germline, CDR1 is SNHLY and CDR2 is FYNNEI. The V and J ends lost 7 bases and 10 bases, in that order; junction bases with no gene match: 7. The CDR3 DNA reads TGTGCCAGCAACCGACAGGGCGGACCCCAGCATTTT. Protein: CASNRQGGPQHF. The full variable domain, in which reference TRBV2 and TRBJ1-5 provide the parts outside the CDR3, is EPEVTQTPSHQVTQMGQEVILRCVPISNHLYFYWYRQILGQKVEFLVSFYNNEISEKSEIFDDQFSVERPDGSNFTLKIRSTKLEDSAMYFCASNRQGGPQHFGDGTRLSIL.

The CDR3 DNA sequence: TGTGCCAGCAGTTTATCAGGCAGGATCTATAATTCACCCCTCCACTTT. Protein: CASSLSGRIYNSPLHF. The chain has TRBV27 and TRBJ1-6; D remains unclear. Germline CDR1 is MNHEY and CDR2 is SMNVEV (reference sequence). V shed 0 bases and J shed 3 bases, with 9 bases lying between them. The CDR3 extends over 16 amino acids.

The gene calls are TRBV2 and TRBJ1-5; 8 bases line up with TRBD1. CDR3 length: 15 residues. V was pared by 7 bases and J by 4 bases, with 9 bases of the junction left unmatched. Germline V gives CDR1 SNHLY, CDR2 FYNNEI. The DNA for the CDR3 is TGTGCCAGCATTTTTGACAGGGGACTTAATCAGCCCCAGCATTTT. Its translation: CASIFDRGLNQPQHF. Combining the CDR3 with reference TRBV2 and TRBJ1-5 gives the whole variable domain EPEVTQTPSHQVTQMGQEVILRCVPISNHLYFYWYRQILGQKVEFLVSFYNNEISEKSEIFDDQFSVERPDGSNFTLKIRSTKLEDSAMYFCASIFDRGLNQPQHFGDGTRLSIL.

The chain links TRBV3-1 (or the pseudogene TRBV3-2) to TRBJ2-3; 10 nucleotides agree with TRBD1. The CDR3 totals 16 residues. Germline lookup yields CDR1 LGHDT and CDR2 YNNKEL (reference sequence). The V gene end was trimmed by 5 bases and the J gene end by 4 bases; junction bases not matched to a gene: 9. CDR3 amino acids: CASSKRTGGGPDTQYF. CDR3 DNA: TGTGCCAGCAGCAAACGGACAGGGGGAGGTCCAGATACGCAGTATTTT.

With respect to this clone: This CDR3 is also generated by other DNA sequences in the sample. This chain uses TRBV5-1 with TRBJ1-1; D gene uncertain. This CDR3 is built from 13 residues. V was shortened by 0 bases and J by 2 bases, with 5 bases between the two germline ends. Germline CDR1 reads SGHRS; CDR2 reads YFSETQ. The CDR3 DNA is TGCGCCAGCAGCTTGGCCGTAAACACTGAAGCTTTCTTT. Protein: CASSLAVNTEAFF.

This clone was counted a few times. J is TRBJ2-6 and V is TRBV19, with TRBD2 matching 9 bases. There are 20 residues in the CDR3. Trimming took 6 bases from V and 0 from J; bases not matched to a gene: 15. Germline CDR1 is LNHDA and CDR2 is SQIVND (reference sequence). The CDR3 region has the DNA TGTGCCAGTAGCCCGTCCGGGGCGGGGGGGTCCCTCTCTGGGGCCAACGTCCTGACTTTC. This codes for CASSPSGAGGSLSGANVLTF.

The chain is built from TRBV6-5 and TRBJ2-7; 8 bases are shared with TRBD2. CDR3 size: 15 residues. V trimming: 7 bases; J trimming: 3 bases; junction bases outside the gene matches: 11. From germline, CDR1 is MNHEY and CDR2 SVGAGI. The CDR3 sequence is CASKRELVARYEQYF. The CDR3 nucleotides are TGTGCCAGCAAGCGGGAGTTGGTTGCTCGCTACGAGCAGTACTTC.

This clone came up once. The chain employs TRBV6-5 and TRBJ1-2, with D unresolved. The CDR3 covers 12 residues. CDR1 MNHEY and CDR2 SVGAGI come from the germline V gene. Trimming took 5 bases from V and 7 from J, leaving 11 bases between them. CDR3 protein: CASSTLSGGYTF. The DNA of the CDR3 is TGTGCCAGCAGTACCCTCTCGGGTGGCTACACCTTC.

CDR3 loop: CASSLSPIGDTQYF. As DNA, the CDR3 is TGCGCCAGCAGCTTAAGTCCTATTGGAGATACGCAGTATTTT. This chain joins TRBV5-1 and TRBJ2-3; D call uncertain. Germline CDR1 reads SGHRS; CDR2 reads YFSETQ. CDR3 size: 14 residues. The V gene lost 2 bases and the J gene lost 5 bases, with 12 bases spanning the gap.

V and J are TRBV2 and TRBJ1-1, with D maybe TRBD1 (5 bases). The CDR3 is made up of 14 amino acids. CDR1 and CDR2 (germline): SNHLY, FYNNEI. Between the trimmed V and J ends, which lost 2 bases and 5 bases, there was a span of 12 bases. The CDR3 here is CASSEIGRVTEAFF. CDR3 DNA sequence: TGTGCCAGCAGTGAAATTGGCAGGGTTACTGAAGCTTTCTTT.

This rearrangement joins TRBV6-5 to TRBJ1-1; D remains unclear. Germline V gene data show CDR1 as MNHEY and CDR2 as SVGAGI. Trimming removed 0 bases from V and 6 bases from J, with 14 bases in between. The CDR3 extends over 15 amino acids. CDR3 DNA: TGTGCCAGCAGTTACTCGAGGGTGATAGATCCTGAAGCTTTCTTT. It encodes CASSYSRVIDPEAFF.

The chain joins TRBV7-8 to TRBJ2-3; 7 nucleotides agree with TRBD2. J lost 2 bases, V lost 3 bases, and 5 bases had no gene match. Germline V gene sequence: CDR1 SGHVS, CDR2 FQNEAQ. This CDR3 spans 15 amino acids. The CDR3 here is CASSFSGGNTDTQYF. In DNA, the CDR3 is TGTGCCAGCAGCTTTTCCGGGGGGAACACAGATACGCAGTATTTT.

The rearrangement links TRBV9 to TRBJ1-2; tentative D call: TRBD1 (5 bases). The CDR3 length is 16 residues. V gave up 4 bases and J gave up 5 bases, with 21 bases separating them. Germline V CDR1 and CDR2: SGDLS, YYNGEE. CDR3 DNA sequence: TGTGCCAGCAGCTCCGGTGGAGGGGAGGGTATGTATGGCTACACCTTC. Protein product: CASSSGGGEGMYGYTF.

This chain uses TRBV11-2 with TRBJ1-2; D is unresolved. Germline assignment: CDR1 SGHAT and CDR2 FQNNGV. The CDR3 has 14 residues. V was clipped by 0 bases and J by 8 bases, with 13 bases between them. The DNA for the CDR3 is TGTGCCAGCAGCTTAGAGCCGGGATCGGGGGGCTACACCTTC. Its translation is CASSLEPGSGGYTF.

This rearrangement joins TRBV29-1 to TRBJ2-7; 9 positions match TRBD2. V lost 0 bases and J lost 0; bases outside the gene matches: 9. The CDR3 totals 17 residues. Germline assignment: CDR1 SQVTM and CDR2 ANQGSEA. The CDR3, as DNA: TGCAGCGTTGAAGATCCGAGTAGCGGGGGAAGCTCCTACGAGCAGTACTTC. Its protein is CSVEDPSSGGSSYEQYF.

CDR3 sequence: CASSVGRGHYGYTF. The CDR3 nucleotides are TGTGCCAGCAGCGTAGGCAGGGGTCACTATGGCTACACCTTC. The V call is TRBV9, the J call TRBJ1-2; possible D gene TRBD1, 6 bases. Trimming removed 0 bases from V and 3 bases from J, with 9 bases in between. This CDR3 region has 14 residues. The germline gives CDR1 SGDLS, CDR2 YYNGEE.